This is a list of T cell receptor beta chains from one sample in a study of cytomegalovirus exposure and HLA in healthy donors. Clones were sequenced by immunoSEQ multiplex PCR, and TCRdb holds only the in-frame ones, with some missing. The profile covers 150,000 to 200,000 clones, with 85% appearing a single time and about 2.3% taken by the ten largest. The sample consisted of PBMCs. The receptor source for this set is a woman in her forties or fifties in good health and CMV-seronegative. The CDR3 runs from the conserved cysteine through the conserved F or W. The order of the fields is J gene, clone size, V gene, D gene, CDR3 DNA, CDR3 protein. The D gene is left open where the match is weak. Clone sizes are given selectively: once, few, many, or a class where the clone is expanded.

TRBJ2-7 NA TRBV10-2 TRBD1 TGCGCCAGCAGCAGGGACAGGGGTAGCGAGCAGTACTTC CASSRDRGSEQYF
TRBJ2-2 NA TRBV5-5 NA TGTGCCAGCAGCTTGTATACCGGGGAGCTGTTTTTT CASSLYTGELFF
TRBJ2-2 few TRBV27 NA TGTGCCAGCAGTTTACAGGGTCGTACCGGGGAGCTGTTTTTT CASSLQGRTGELFF
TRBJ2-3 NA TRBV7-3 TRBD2 TGTGCCAGCAGCTTAGGAGGGGGGACTAGCGGCACAGATACGCAGTATTTT CASSLGGGTSGTDTQYF
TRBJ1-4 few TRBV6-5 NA TGTGCCAGCAGTTTTTTGCGCGGGTCAAATGAAAAACTGTTTTTT CASSFLRGSNEKLFF
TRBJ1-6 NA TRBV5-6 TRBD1 TGTGCCAGCAGCGAGACAGGGGCCGGTAATTCACCCCTCCACTTT CASSETGAGNSPLHF
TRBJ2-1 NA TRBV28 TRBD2 TGTGCCAGCAGTTTCGGGGGACTAAATGAGCAGTTCTTC CASSFGGLNEQFF
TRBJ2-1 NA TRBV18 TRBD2 TGTGCCAGCTCACCGCGCACTAGCGGGGGGGGTTCCTACAATGAGCAGTTCTTC CASSPRTSGGGSYNEQFF
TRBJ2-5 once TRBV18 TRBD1 TGTGCCAGCTCACCTAGGACAGGGAAAGAGACCCAGTACTTC CASSPRTGKETQYF
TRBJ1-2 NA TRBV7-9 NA TGTGCCAGCAGCCCCCCCCGCAGGGCAGGAAACTATGGCTACACCTTC CASSPPRRAGNYGYTF
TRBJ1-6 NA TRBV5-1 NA TGCGCCAGCAGCTTGGCAGCGAGCTCCTATAATTCACCCCTCCACTTT CASSLAASSYNSPLHF
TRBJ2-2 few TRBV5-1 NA TGCGCCAGCAGCTTGGGACAGGCAAATTTCGGGGAGCTGTTTTTT CASSLGQANFGELFF
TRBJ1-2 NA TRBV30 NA TGTGCCTGGAGTGTACCAAGGGGCAGAGTCTATGGCTACACCTTC CAWSVPRGRVYGYTF
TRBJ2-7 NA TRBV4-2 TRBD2 TGTGCCAGCAGCCAAGAGACTAGCGGGATTTACGAGCAGTACTTC CASSQETSGIYEQYF
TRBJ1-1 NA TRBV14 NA TGTGCCAGCAGCCAAGATTCCGGGATCACTGAAGCTTTCTTT CASSQDSGITEAFF
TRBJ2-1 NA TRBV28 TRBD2 TGTGCCAGCAGTCAGGCCGGGGGGTACTACAATGAGCAGTTCTTC CASSQAGGYYNEQFF
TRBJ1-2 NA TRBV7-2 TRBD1 TGTGCCAGCAGCGCCAATAGTAGACAGGGCGAGGGCTACACCTTC CASSANSRQGEGYTF
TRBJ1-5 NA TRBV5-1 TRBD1 TGCGCCAGCAGCTCGACAGGGGGCGAAAATCAGCCCCAGCATTTT CASSSTGGENQPQHF
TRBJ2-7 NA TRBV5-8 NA TGTGCCAGCAGCAAAGGACTATTTTCCTACGAGCAGTACTTC CASSKGLFSYEQYF
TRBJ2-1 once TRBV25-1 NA TGTGCCAGCAGTGAACGGGGAAAAGGGTCGGCGGCCTACAATGAGCAGTTCTTC CASSERGKGSAAYNEQFF
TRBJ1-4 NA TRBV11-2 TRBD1 TGTGCCAGCAGCCGACAGGGGGTTGCAACTAATGAAAAACTGTTTTTT CASSRQGVATNEKLFF
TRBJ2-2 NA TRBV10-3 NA TGTGCCACTTCGGGGAATGCGGGCACCGGGGAGCTGTTTTTT CATSGNAGTGELFF
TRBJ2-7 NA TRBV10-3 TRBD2 TGTGCCATCAGTGAGTCTGGGACTAGCGGGACATTAGAGCAGTACTTC CAISESGTSGTLEQYF
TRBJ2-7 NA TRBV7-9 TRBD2 TGTGCCAGCAGCTCGACCGGGACTAGCGGGGCCTACGAGCAGTACTTC CASSSTGTSGAYEQYF
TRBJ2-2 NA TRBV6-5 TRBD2 TGTGCCAGCAGCCTACTAGCGGGCCGCACCGGGGAGCTGTTTTTT CASSLLAGRTGELFF
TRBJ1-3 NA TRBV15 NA TGTGCCACCAGCAGAGGGTTTCCAGGGGCTGGAAACACCATATATTTT CATSRGFPGAGNTIYF
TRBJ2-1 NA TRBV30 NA TGTGCCTGGAGTGCACAGGTCCGTATTTCCAATGAGCAGTTCTTC CAWSAQVRISNEQFF
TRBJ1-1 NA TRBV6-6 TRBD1 TGTGCCAGCAGTTTCGGACAGGCGGTAGATGCTTTCTTT CASSFGQAVDAFF
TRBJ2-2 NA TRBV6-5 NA TGTGCCAGCAGTTCCCAGCGGGCTAACACCGGGGAGCTGTTTTTT CASSSQRANTGELFF
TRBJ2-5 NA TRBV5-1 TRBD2 TGCGCCAGCAGCTGGGGGGGACTAGCGGGAGAGGATGGAGAGACCCAGTACTTC CASSWGGLAGEDGETQYF
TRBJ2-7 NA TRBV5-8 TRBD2 TGTGCCAGCAGCTCCCGGACTAGCGGGAGGACTCACGAGCAGTACTTC CASSSRTSGRTHEQYF